The 19 T cell receptor beta chains listed next were all sequenced from one sample in a study of neurological immune-mediated disorders. Time point described: longitudinal time-point 3. TCRdb recomputed calls from the 5' RACE reads with MiXCR, one row per CDR3 protein. The sample carries tens of thousands of distinct CDR3 sequences, approximately 4.6% recorded once. The sequencing sample was made of PBMCs. The receptor source for this set is a woman aged 55 to 70 with multiple sclerosis.

In this sample, this clonotype turned up many times. The J gene is TRBJ1-1, the V gene TRBV9; TRBD1 might be the D (6 bases). Germline V gene lookup returns CDR1 SGDLS and CDR2 YYNGEE. CDR3 length equals 15 residues. With 3 bases removed from V and 0 bases from J, the gap between germline ends came to 12 bases. The CDR3 reads CASSADSGMNTEAFF. CDR3 coding DNA: TGTGCCAGCAGCGCGGACAGTGGGATGAACACTGAAGCTTTCTTT.

The sample holds many counts of this clonotype. The CDR3 DNA is TGTGCCAGCTCACCTGGGGTCGATAACACTGAAGCTTTCTTT. This encodes CASSPGVDNTEAFF. The V gene is TRBV18, the J gene TRBJ1-1; no firm D call. In germline, CDR1 is KGHSH, CDR2 LQKENI. Trimming pared 3 bases from V and 2 bases from J, leaving 10 bases between. The length of the CDR3 is 14 residues.

On this clonotype itself: A much larger clone sits a single nucleotide away, making a read error possible. The genes are TRBV7-9 and TRBJ1-4; no firm D call. V was cut by 5 bases and J by 4 bases, with 8 bases left in between. The germline V gene has CDR1 SEHNR and CDR2 FQNEAQ (reference sequence). The CDR3 has 13 amino acids. DNA for the CDR3: TGTGCCAGCAGCGTAAGGGTTAATGAAAAACTGTTTTTT. Protein sequence: CASSVRVNEKLFF.

This clonotype was found many times. In DNA, the CDR3 is TGCAGTGCTCCCCCCCAGGGGATTAATGAAAAACTGTTTTTT. Amino acid sequence: CSAPPQGINEKLFF. V and J are TRBV20-1 and TRBJ1-4; maybe TRBD1 (6 bases). Germline assignment: CDR1 DFQATT and CDR2 SNEGSKA (reference sequence). The CDR3 sequence is 14 residues long. The V gene lost 5 bases and the J gene lost 4 bases, with 14 bases spanning the gap.

This clonotype was seen ten or more times. The V call is TRBV5-5, the J call TRBJ2-2; D gene unclear. The length of the CDR3 is 14 residues. Germline V gives CDR1 SGHKS, CDR2 YYEKEE (reference sequence). The V end lost 0 bases, the J end lost 6 bases, and 9 bases lay between the germline ends. CDR3 nucleotides: TGTGCCAGCAGCTTGGGCAGGATAGCCGGGGAGCTGTTTTTT. It specifies CASSLGRIAGELFF.

This clonotype occurred many times. The gene calls are TRBV20-1 and TRBJ1-2; 8 nucleotides align to TRBD1. In germline, CDR1 is DFQATT, CDR2 SNEGSKA (reference sequence). The CDR3 contains 13 residues. V was pared by 4 bases and J by 4 bases, with 5 bases of the junction left unmatched. CDR3 DNA: TGCAGTGCTATACGGGACAGGAGCTATGGCTACACCTTC. Translated, it gives CSAIRDRSYGYTF.

This clonotype has a count of ten or more. J is TRBJ2-2 and V is TRBV20-1, with 16 bases that match TRBD2. CDR3 length equals 15 residues. V lost 6 bases and J lost 6; bases outside the gene matches: 4. Germline V CDR1 and CDR2: DFQATT, SNEGSKA (reference sequence). This chain's CDR3 is CSAIGTSGGAGELFF. The CDR3 nucleotides are TGCAGTGCGATTGGGACTAGCGGGGGGGCCGGGGAGCTGTTTTTT.

The gene calls are TRBV2 and TRBJ2-6; 7 bases align to TRBD1. With 6 bases clipped from V and 0 bases from J, the junction kept 14 bases outside the gene matches. The CDR3 is 19 residues long. Germline values: CDR1 SNHLY, CDR2 FYNNEI. For the CDR3, the DNA is TGTGCCAGCAGAGCGAGGAAGGGACAGCCCGACTCTGGGGCCAACGTCCTGACTTTC. Translating it yields CASRARKGQPDSGANVLTF. Full variable domain (remainder filled in from reference TRBV2 and TRBJ2-6): EPEVTQTPSHQVTQMGQEVILRCVPISNHLYFYWYRQILGQKVEFLVSFYNNEISEKSEIFDDQFSVERPDGSNFTLKIRSTKLEDSAMYFCASRARKGQPDSGANVLTFGAGSRLTVL.

The sample holds many counts of this clonotype. The rearrangement links TRBV4-2 to TRBJ2-7, with D possibly TRBD1 on 6 matching bases. Trimming pared 3 bases from V and 1 base from J, leaving 10 bases between. Germline V lookup: CDR1 LGHNA, CDR2 YNFKEQ. This CDR3 is 14 amino acids long. DNA for the CDR3: TGTGCCAGCAGCCAGTCAAGGGGGTCCTACGAGCAGTACTTC. Amino acid sequence: CASSQSRGSYEQYF.

This clonotype was counted many times. The chain carries TRBV12-3 or TRBV12-4 and TRBJ1-1, with 8 bases identical to TRBD1. The CDR3 is 15 residues long. V lost 5 bases and J lost 1; bases outside the gene matches: 6. The DNA for the CDR3 is TGTGCCAGCAGTCGACAGGGGCTTGGGAACACTGAAGCTTTCTTT. This gives the protein CASSRQGLGNTEAFF.

This clonotype was seen many times. The rearrangement uses TRBV7-9 and TRBJ2-3; 9 bases line up with TRBD2. Germline values: CDR1 SEHNR, CDR2 FQNEAQ (reference sequence). CDR3 length equals 15 residues. Trimming removed 5 bases from V and 1 base from J; junction bases left unmatched: 4. The CDR3: CASSPLAGRTDTQYF. CDR3 nucleotides: TGTGCCAGCAGCCCTCTAGCGGGGCGCACAGATACGCAGTATTTT.

This clonotype was found many times. The rearrangement links TRBV20-1 to TRBJ2-7; TRBD1 matches at 7 bases. The V gene end was trimmed by 2 bases and the J gene end by 6 bases; junction bases not matched to a gene: 10. The CDR3 has 14 amino acids. CDR1 DFQATT and CDR2 SNEGSKA come from the germline V gene (reference sequence). CDR3 nucleotides: TGCAGTGCTAGACTCCGACAGGGAGAGGGCGAGCAGTACTTC. Its protein product is CSARLRQGEGEQYF.

This clonotype has ten or more counts. The chain employs TRBV7-6 and TRBJ2-7, with D hard to call. The V gene's germline CDR1 is SGHVS and CDR2 FNYEAQ. V lost 5 bases and J 4 bases, leaving 12 bases between the germline ends. The CDR3 contains 13 residues. The CDR3 spells CASSPHGTYEQYF. The CDR3 DNA reads TGTGCCAGCAGCCCACACGGAACTTACGAGCAGTACTTC.

This clonotype has ten or more counts. CDR3 DNA: TGCAGTGCTAGAGTGCAGGGAACCGGGGAGCTGTTTTTT. The encoded protein is CSARVQGTGELFF. V is TRBV20-1 and J is TRBJ2-2, with a tentative D call TRBD1 (5 bases). The CDR3 spans 13 residues. Germline V CDR1 and CDR2: DFQATT, SNEGSKA (reference sequence). The V end was cut by 1 base, the J end by 5 bases, with 8 bases between.

This clonotype was seen just once. CDR3 loop: CASQTGGLAKNIQYF. The CDR3 DNA reads as TGTGCCAGCCAGACAGGGGGTCTAGCCAAAAACATTCAGTACTTC. This rearrangement joins TRBV12-3 or TRBV12-4 to TRBJ2-4; TRBD1 matches at 9 bases. The CDR3 loop spans 15 amino acids. V gave up 8 bases and J gave up 0 bases; unmatched junction bases: 5.

This clonotype was seen repeatedly, ten times or more. The J gene is TRBJ1-5, the V gene TRBV6-6; D possibly corresponds to TRBD1 (5 bases). The CDR3 runs to 14 residues. CDR1 and CDR2 from the germline V gene are MNHNY and SVGAGI (reference sequence). V lost 2 bases and J lost 7, with 12 bases in between. CDR3 protein: CASSYGAGMQPQHF. The CDR3 DNA sequence: TGTGCCAGCAGTTACGGAGCAGGGATGCAGCCCCAGCATTTT.

There are many counts of this clonotype. The chain couples TRBV3-1 to TRBJ2-1; 13 bases map to TRBD2. CDR1 is LGHDT, CDR2 YNNKEL, per germline (reference sequence). J lost 8 bases, V lost 4 bases, and 5 bases had no gene match. The CDR3 runs to 15 residues. This CDR3 is CASSPLAGGRYEQFF. CDR3 bases: TGTGCCAGCAGCCCACTAGCGGGGGGGAGGTATGAGCAGTTCTTC.

Ten or more counts support this clonotype. The chain employs TRBV7-6 and TRBJ2-5, with D unresolved. The CDR3 extends over 12 amino acids. Between the trimmed V and J ends, which lost 2 bases and 2 bases, there was a span of 3 bases. The germline V gene has CDR1 SGHVS and CDR2 FNYEAQ. In nucleotides, the CDR3 is TGTGCCAGCAGCTTATTGCAAGAGACCCAGTACTTC. The encoded protein is CASSLLQETQYF.

This clonotype has at least ten counts. Written as DNA, the CDR3 is TGTGCCATCAGTGAAGTTGCGTCCACCTACAATGAGCAGTTCTTC. This sequence encodes CAISEVASTYNEQFF. The V call is TRBV10-3, the J call TRBJ2-1; D not resolved. The CDR3 contains 15 residues. From germline, CDR1 is ENHRY and CDR2 SYGVKD. V gave up 3 bases and J gave up 2 bases, with 11 bases separating them.